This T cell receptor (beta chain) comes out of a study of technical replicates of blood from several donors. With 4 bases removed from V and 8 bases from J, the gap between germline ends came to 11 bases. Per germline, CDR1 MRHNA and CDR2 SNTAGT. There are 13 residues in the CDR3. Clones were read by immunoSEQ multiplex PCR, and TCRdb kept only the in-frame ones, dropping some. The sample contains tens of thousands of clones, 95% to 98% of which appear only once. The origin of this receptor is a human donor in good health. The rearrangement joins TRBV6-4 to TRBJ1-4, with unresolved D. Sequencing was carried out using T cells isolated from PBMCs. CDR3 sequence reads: CASSGREGEKLFF. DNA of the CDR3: TGTGCCAGCAGTGGCCGGGAGGGCGAAAAACTGTTTTTT.